This T cell receptor beta chain was sequenced during a study of siplizumab effects on memory and regulatory T cells. Study results and caveats: Naive T cells appeared more varied than memory cells and looked like key alloresponse contributors. Where siplizumab was present, mappable alloreactive CD4+ clones averaged approximately 73% Treg-derived, compared with 25% to 30% in controls. Roughly 80-97% of proliferating CD4+ or CD8+ clones defied assignment to a naive or memory phenotype.

This table comes from immunoSEQ multiplex PCR, and its TCRdb copy is limited to in-frame clones, with some not included. The profile covers 94,000 or so clones, with over 85% appearing a single time and 6.5% to 8% taken by the ten largest. Remarks on this clone: Its specificity is not known.

This TCR came from a human donor in good health. Sequencing was carried out using CD8+ T cells sorted from blood.

This CDR3 reads CASSLTGTGVGQPQHF. CDR3 bases: TGTGCCAGCAGCTTAACCGGGACAGGGGTGGGCCAGCCCCAGCATTTT. The V gene is TRBV5-6, the J gene TRBJ1-5; 10 positions agree with TRBD1. From germline, CDR1 is SGHDT and CDR2 YYEEEE. The CDR3 extends over 16 amino acids. V lost 2 bases, J lost 7 bases, and 9 bases stayed unmatched.